Listed below are T cell receptor beta chains from one sample, sequenced in a study of identical twins. TCRdb ran MiXCR on the 5' RACE reads and lists one entry per CDR3 protein. The table records a few hundred thousand distinct CDR3 sequences, more than 9% of them present only once. Separately, the same data were catalogued under a study of yellow fever vaccine responses in identical twins.

Sequenced sample: PBMCs. These receptors came from a woman in her late teens or twenties in good health. The CDR3 runs from the conserved cysteine through the conserved F or W.

J: TRBJ2-1
V: TRBV6-1
CDR3: CASRVDRTRGHNEQFF

J: TRBJ2-2
V: TRBV5-1
CDR3: CASSPRASGKDTGELFF

J: TRBJ2-7
V: TRBV6-5
CDR3: CASSYSLGDEQYF

J: TRBJ2-7
V: TRBV4-2
CDR3: CATGAGGTYEQYF

J: TRBJ1-2
V: TRBV7-2
CDR3: CASSLAEGGYTF

J: TRBJ2-2
V: TRBV27
CDR3: CASSLIRLTGELFF

J: TRBJ2-7
V: TRBV28
CDR3: CASSLANNYEQYF

J: TRBJ2-5
V: TRBV7-2
CDR3: CASSYRTGGGTQYF

J: TRBJ2-5
V: TRBV10-3
CDR3: CAISEPGTGETQYF

J: TRBJ2-1
V: TRBV29-1
CDR3: CSVAARATYNEQFF

J: TRBJ2-2
V: TRBV20-1
CDR3: CSARDMGFGTGELFF

J: TRBJ2-2
V: TRBV20-1
CDR3: CSAVAGGNTGELFF

J: TRBJ2-6
V: TRBV7-6
CDR3: CASSTGQSSSGANVLTF

J: TRBJ2-3
V: TRBV7-9
CDR3: CASSPALGRGTTDTQYF

J: TRBJ2-1
V: TRBV9
CDR3: CASGGANEQFF

J: TRBJ2-7
V: TRBV5-1
CDR3: CASSLDPGLYEQYF

J: TRBJ1-6
V: TRBV20-1
CDR3: CSARVVGGSSPLHF

J: TRBJ2-1
V: TRBV5-1
CDR3: CASSQQDYNEQFF

J: TRBJ2-3
V: TRBV11-2
CDR3: CASSGAQVGTAGVASTDTQYF

J: TRBJ1-2
V: TRBV12-3/TRBV12-4
CDR3: CASSYRDNYGYTF

J: TRBJ2-3
V: TRBV11-2
CDR3: CASSSRDGSMYTDTQYF

J: TRBJ1-2
V: TRBV20-1
CDR3: CSLTGPSGYTF

J: TRBJ2-6
V: TRBV5-1
CDR3: CASSGTLSGANVLTF

J: TRBJ1-5
V: TRBV2
CDR3: CASSGTGGGNQPQHF

J: TRBJ1-2
V: TRBV6-4
CDR3: CASSEGIRYTF

J: TRBJ1-1
V: TRBV10-3
CDR3: CAISAGLSNTEAFF

J: TRBJ2-7
V: TRBV28
CDR3: CASRYTSPGQQYF

J: TRBJ2-1
V: TRBV10-3
CDR3: CAIRRDREFSF

J: TRBJ2-1
V: TRBV29-1
CDR3: CSAGLAGLYNEQFF

J: TRBJ2-7
V: TRBV6-1
CDR3: CASSEWGDVTYEQYF

J: TRBJ2-2
V: TRBV7-2
CDR3: CASSLGRGTGELFF

J: TRBJ2-1
V: TRBV4-3
CDR3: CASSQRIREGRYNEQFF

J: TRBJ1-1
V: TRBV20-1
CDR3: CSAKAGGNEAFF

J: TRBJ2-3
V: TRBV6-5
CDR3: CASSYSGIRTDTQYF

J: TRBJ2-5
V: TRBV29-1
CDR3: CSVEPGQGVYGTQYF

J: TRBJ2-3
V: TRBV6-2/TRBV6-3
CDR3: CASSYSTGAVPDTQYF

J: TRBJ1-5
V: TRBV15
CDR3: CATSRERTGLGQPQHF

J: TRBJ2-5
V: TRBV20-1
CDR3: CSRIAESQETQYF

J: TRBJ2-7
V: TRBV7-9
CDR3: CASSARTGGAYEQYF

J: TRBJ2-7
V: TRBV20-1
CDR3: CSARAEFVNEQYF

J: TRBJ2-1
V: TRBV7-6
CDR3: CASSPSRAGEQFF

J: TRBJ2-5
V: TRBV3-1
CDR3: CASSLTDSQETQYF

J: TRBJ2-6
V: TRBV12-3/TRBV12-4
CDR3: CASNKGRGLGANVLTF

J: TRBJ2-7
V: TRBV7-2
CDR3: CASSFHYEQYF

J: TRBJ2-3
V: TRBV18
CDR3: CASSPLGTTDTQYF